These 13 T cell receptor beta chains originate from one sample sequenced in a study of shared T cell receptors in the human thymus. Measured with immunoSEQ multiplex PCR; TCRdb has only the in-frame clones, and not every one. The sample lists more than 550,000 clones; roughly 85% were seen once. The data were also submitted as part of a second study, on human thymus T cells.

Sequencing input: thymocytes. Receptor source: a girl under three years old with a congenital heart defect.

The V gene is TRBV12-5, the J gene TRBJ1-3; 10 bases are shared with TRBD1. V was clipped by 3 bases and J by 0 bases; unmatched bases: 23. CDR3 length: 23 residues. Germline V gives CDR1 LGHNT, CDR2 FRNRAP. The CDR3 region is CASGFQVTGTGEANPRSGNTIYF. CDR3 DNA sequence: TGTGCTAGTGGTTTTCAAGTGACCGGGACAGGGGAGGCGAACCCTCGCTCTGGAAACACCATATATTTT.

The chain uses TRBV15 and TRBJ2-5, with D possibly matching TRBD2 (6 bases). Per germline, CDR1 LNHNV and CDR2 YYDKDF (reference sequence). The CDR3 totals 17 residues. Trimming removed 1 base at V and 1 base at J, with 16 bases between. In DNA form, the CDR3 reads TGTGCCACCAGCAGAGGGGCAGGGAGGTATGCCCAAGAGACCCAGTACTTC. Its translation: CATSRGAGRYAQETQYF.

V usage is TRBV5-4 and J usage is TRBJ2-7; possibly TRBD1 for D (6 bases). Germline V lookup: CDR1 SGHNT, CDR2 YYREEE (reference sequence). V was shortened by 4 bases and J by 5 bases, with 10 bases between the two germline ends. The CDR3 has 12 amino acids. In DNA, the CDR3 is TGTGCCAGCAGCGTCACAGGGAACGAGCAGTACTTC. It specifies CASSVTGNEQYF.

The chain is built from TRBV6-5 and TRBJ2-7, with 8 bases aligning to TRBD1. V gave up 5 bases and J gave up 3 bases; unmatched junction bases: 9. CDR3 length: 15 residues. The V gene's germline CDR1 is MNHEY and CDR2 SVGAGI. Here the CDR3 reads CASSRNYRGIYEQYF. As DNA, the CDR3 is TGTGCCAGCAGTCGGAACTACAGGGGGATCTACGAGCAGTACTTC.

Regarding this clone: One end of the junction is discordant with germline, which a read error may explain. V and J are TRBV5-6 and TRBJ2-7; no definite D call. This CDR3 spans 8 amino acids. Germline loops: CDR1 SGHDT, CDR2 YYEEEE. This CDR3 is CASRDSHF. The CDR3 DNA reads as TGTGCCAGCAGAGACTCACACTTC.

V and J are TRBV19 and TRBJ1-2; unclear D gene. The CDR3 totals 13 residues. Germline V gene data show CDR1 as LNHDA and CDR2 as SQIVND (reference sequence). Deletions cut 7 bases from V and 2 bases from J, with 11 bases between. The CDR3 bases are TGTGCCAGTACCGAAGCGGCAAACTATGGCTACACCTTC. It yields the protein CASTEAANYGYTF.

V usage is TRBV7-8 and J usage is TRBJ1-2, with a possible D match to TRBD1 (6 bases). V dropped 1 base and J dropped 7 bases, with 13 bases sitting between them. CDR1 is SGHVS, CDR2 FQNEAQ, per germline. CDR3 length equals 14 residues. CDR3 nucleotide sequence: TGTGCCAGCAGCTTAGGGGGGGGCGAGGGTGGCTACACCTTC. Its protein product is CASSLGGGEGGYTF. Filled out from reference TRBV7-8 and TRBJ1-2, the complete variable domain reads GAGVSQSPRYKVAKRGQDVALRCDPISGHVSLFWYQQALGQGPEFLTYFQNEAQLDKSGLPSDRFFAERPEGSVSTLKIQRTQQEDSAVYLCASSLGGGEGGYTFGSGTRLTVV.

The chain is built from TRBV5-1 and TRBJ2-7, with TRBD1 matching 7 bases. The CDR3 is 14 amino acids. In germline, CDR1 is SGHRS, CDR2 YFSETQ. Unmatched junction bases numbered 7, after V lost 3 bases and J lost 4 bases. The CDR3 reads CASSSGTVSYEQYF. CDR3 DNA sequence: TGCGCCAGCAGCTCTGGGACAGTTTCTTACGAGCAGTACTTC.

V gene TRBV5-6 combines with J gene TRBJ1-2; no clear D. Trimming shortened V by 4 bases and J by 6 bases, and 13 bases separated the two germline ends. This CDR3 comprises 13 residues. Germline lookup yields CDR1 SGHDT and CDR2 YYEEEE. The CDR3 spells CASSRDRRNGYTF. DNA of the CDR3: TGTGCCAGCAGCCGCGATCGTCGAAATGGCTACACCTTC.

The chain couples TRBV7-2 to TRBJ2-6; 9 positions match TRBD1. Germline V lookup: CDR1 SGHTA, CDR2 FQGNSA. CDR3 length: 18 amino acids. V lost 5 bases, J lost 4 bases, and 12 bases stayed unmatched. The CDR3 protein is CASSARDRVRWGANVLTF. DNA for the CDR3: TGTGCCAGCAGCGCCCGGGACAGGGTGCGGTGGGGGGCCAACGTCCTGACTTTC.

The chain employs TRBV4-1 and TRBJ1-1, with D maybe TRBD1 (5 bases). The CDR3 totals 14 residues. CDR1 MGHRA and CDR2 YSYEKL come from the germline V gene. V was clipped by 4 bases and J by 0 bases, with 9 bases between them. This chain's CDR3 is CASSPTTVNTEAFF. For the CDR3, the DNA is TGCGCCAGCAGCCCCACGACAGTGAACACTGAAGCTTTCTTT.

There are a few counts of this clone. The chain is built from TRBV19 and TRBJ2-4; 11 bases line up with TRBD1. Trimming took 0 bases from V and 2 from J; bases not matched to a gene: 15. Germline CDR1 reads LNHDA; CDR2 reads SQIVND (reference sequence). This CDR3 has 21 residues. CDR3 amino acids: CASSIDRGTGGSPSPKNIQYF. CDR3 in DNA: TGTGCCAGTAGTATAGATCGTGGGACAGGGGGATCGCCCTCCCCCAAAAACATTCAGTACTTC.

The rearrangement links TRBV6-1 to TRBJ1-2; 9 nucleotides agree with TRBD1. Germline V gene lookup returns CDR1 MNHNS and CDR2 SASEGT. The CDR3 runs 17 residues. V was clipped by 2 bases and J by 4 bases; unmatched bases: 11. The CDR3 nucleotides read TGTGCCAGCAGTGAAATCGGCCCCGCGACAGGGGGCTATGGCTACACCTTC. Its protein product is CASSEIGPATGGYGYTF.